This T cell receptor (delta chain) emerged from a study of gamma-delta chains in newborns, infants, children. The wider study: Polyclonal expansion of innate γδ T cells after birth follows microbial exposure.

In this sample, this clone is medium-sized. TCRdb re-called the reads using CATT. The data hold about 8,500 delta-chain clones, with 3% to 4% observed a single time. This sequence originates from a child who was a newborn, infant or young child, either healthy, febrile or measles-vaccinated (not recorded which). Sequenced material: blood.

For the CDR3, the DNA is TGTGCCTGTAAGGGGGGATACCCCCAAAGAGCACAACTCTTCTTT. Translating gives CACKGGYPQRAQLFF. The chain combines TRDV2 with TRDJ2; 9 nucleotides agree with TRDD3. V was clipped by 6 bases and J by 7 bases; unmatched bases: 11. CDR3 length: 15 residues. The germline V gene encodes CDR1 GEAIGNYY and CDR2 EKD.